This T cell receptor beta chain is from a study of T cell responses to AZD1222 COVID-19 vaccine. Study overall: Whether given at about 4 or about 12 weeks, second doses were pooled. Study-level findings and limits: Increased Spike-specific TCR breadth and depth were observed after two AZD1222 doses.

Regarding this clone: Its target is not known.

Deletions cut 6 bases from V and 4 bases from J, with 19 bases between. The CDR3 spans 17 residues. Germline V gene lookup returns CDR1 MNHEY and CDR2 SVGEGT. Assay used: immunoSEQ multiplex PCR; TCRdb lists only in-frame clones, some missing. The sample shows about 180,000 clones, 88% of them seen only once. The rearrangement links TRBV6-2 or TRBV6-3 to TRBJ1-6; D gene uncertain. Sequences were derived from peripheral blood, sampled on day 0 of AZD1222 vaccination. This clonotype was obtained from an adult in good health. The CDR3 sequence is CASSLRRRATYNSPLHF. For the CDR3, the DNA is TGTGCCAGCAGCCTCAGACGGAGGGCGACTTATAATTCACCCCTCCACTTT.